This T cell receptor (beta chain) stems from a study of shared clonotypes between healthy human individuals. Study context: In total, the donors were a couple of women and a few men aged 18 to 49.

Naivety among CD8 cells was defined by CD45RO negativity and positive CCR7 selection, thereby excluding terminally differentiated effector memory CD45RA+ cells. Profiled with immunoSEQ multiplex PCR; TCRdb holds only in-frame clones, not every one. The sample gives about 870,000 clones, 85% to 95% of which show up once; 24% is in the top ten. Input material: naive CD8+ T cells sorted from blood. The receptor comes from a man aged 25-45 years in good health.

The CDR3 here is CASSPEGRGQGQETQYF. The CDR3 nucleotides read TGCGCCAGCAGCCCGGAGGGCAGGGGGCAAGGACAAGAGACCCAGTACTTC. This chain joins TRBV5-1 and TRBJ2-5; 8 bases align to TRBD1. The CDR3 totals 17 residues. Germline V gives CDR1 SGHRS, CDR2 YFSETQ. V shed 4 bases, J shed 2 bases, and the junction held 13 bases outside the gene matches.